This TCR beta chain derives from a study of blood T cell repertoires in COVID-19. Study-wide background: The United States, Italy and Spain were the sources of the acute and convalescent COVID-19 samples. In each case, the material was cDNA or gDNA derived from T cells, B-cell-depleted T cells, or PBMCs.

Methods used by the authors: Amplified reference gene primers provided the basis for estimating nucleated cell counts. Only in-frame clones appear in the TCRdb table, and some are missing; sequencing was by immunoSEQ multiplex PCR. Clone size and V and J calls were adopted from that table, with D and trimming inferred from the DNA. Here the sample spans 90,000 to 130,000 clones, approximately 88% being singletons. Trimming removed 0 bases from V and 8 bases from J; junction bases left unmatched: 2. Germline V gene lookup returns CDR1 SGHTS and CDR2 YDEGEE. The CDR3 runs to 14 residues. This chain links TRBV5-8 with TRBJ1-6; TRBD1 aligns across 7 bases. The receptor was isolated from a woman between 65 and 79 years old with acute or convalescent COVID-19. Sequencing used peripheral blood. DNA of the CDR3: TGTGCCAGCAGCTTGGGACAGGGAGATTCACCCCTCCACTTT. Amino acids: CASSLGQGDSPLHF.